The text below deals with one T cell receptor beta chain. Sequencing was performed with immunoSEQ multiplex PCR; in TCRdb, only in-frame clones are kept and a portion is missing. This sample carries around 100,000 clones, approximately 89% of them seen once, and the ten largest clones take 4.5% to 6.5%. The data are from a study of identifying expanded T cells in peripheral blood. The sequence derives from a person aged 18 to 75 in good health. Sequenced: blood.

Here the CDR3 DNA reads TGTGCCAGCAGTGAAGCGCGGACAAGCCGGAGGGGAGGCTACACCTTC. Translated: CASSEARTSRRGGYTF. J is TRBJ1-2 and V is TRBV6-1; the D gene is possibly TRBD1 (5 bases). V lost 0 bases and J lost 8, with 19 bases in between. Germline V gene data show CDR1 as MNHNS and CDR2 as SASEGT. The CDR3 runs to 16 residues.